The sequence of this T cell receptor (beta chain) was determined in a study of T cells after yellow fever vaccination. UMIs and a universal primer site were added when TCR cDNA was made by 5'RACE template switching. TCRdb passed the 5' RACE reads through MiXCR, listing each CDR3 protein once. The profile shows 300,000 to 400,000 distinct CDR3 sequences, around 4.1% of them singletons. CDR1 and CDR2 from the germline V gene are SGHKS and YYEKEE (reference sequence). The CDR3 sequence is 16 residues long. The germline V and J ends were trimmed by 1 base and 5 bases, with 18 bases remaining between them. Regarding the study as a whole: Among primary-vaccination clones, most reappeared after the booster, at almost 98% for CD4 and roughly 90% for CD8. Overall, a small share of clonotypes was seen in both CD4 and CD8 compartments. Peak timing came faster in the weaker secondary response, day 5 versus 15.

At least ten counts were recorded for this clonotype. Its antigen is currently unknown. This chain joins TRBV5-5 and TRBJ1-1; D may be TRBD1 (6 bases). The TCR originated in a man aged 18-30 years who received the YFV17D yellow fever vaccine. The specimen was PBMCs, collected 5 days after the yellow fever booster vaccination. The DNA of the CDR3 is TGTGCCAGCAGCTTGAAGACAGGAGGAGAACGGACTGAAGCTTTCTTT. Amino acids: CASSLKTGGERTEAFF.